The 26 T cell receptor beta chains below all came from one sample that was sequenced in a study of CD8 T cells in ankylosing spondylitis. TCRdb reprocessed the 5' RACE reads via MiXCR and lists one record per CDR3 protein. The sample has 30,000 to 45,000 distinct CDR3 sequences, around an eighth seen once. Sequenced input: synovial fluid, either unsorted or a sorted T cell fraction (not recorded which). The receptors derive from a male donor with ankylosing spondylitis.

The chain joins TRBV6-1 to TRBJ2-1; 7 bases fit TRBD1. This CDR3 comprises 14 residues. V lost 5 bases and J lost 14; bases outside the gene matches: 15. Germline CDR1 is MNHNS and CDR2 is SASEGT. The CDR3 sequence: CASSPQGTKLGEFF. DNA for the CDR3: TGTGCCAGCAGTCCACAGGGGACCAAACTAGGGGAGTTCTTC.

Relative to its sample, this clonotype is medium-sized (0.01 to 0.1%). In nucleotides, the CDR3 is TGTGCCAGCAGTGCCTCTCCGGGTCGGGAGCTGTTTTTT. This codes for CASSASPGRELFF. The chain recombines TRBV12-3 or TRBV12-4 with TRBJ2-2; D ambiguous. V lost 5 bases and J lost 9, with 13 bases in between. The CDR3 consists of 13 residues.

There are a few counts of this clonotype. The chain couples TRBV6-4 to TRBJ2-6; the D is unclear. Germline V gives CDR1 MRHNA, CDR2 SNTAGT. This CDR3 has 17 residues. Deletions cut 2 bases from V and 0 bases from J, with 11 bases between. The CDR3 DNA reads as TGTGCCAGCAGTGACACGTCCTCGAACTCTGGGGCCAACGTCCTGACTTTC. Its translation: CASSDTSSNSGANVLTF.

This clonotype was found many times. The chain is built from TRBV10-3 and TRBJ2-7; 7 bases line up with TRBD2. Germline V gives CDR1 ENHRY, CDR2 SYGVKD. J lost 4 bases, V lost 6 bases, and 3 bases had no gene match. The CDR3 length is 12 residues. CDR3 sequence reads: CAIRTLAYEQYF. The DNA of the CDR3 is TGTGCCATCAGGACACTAGCGTACGAGCAGTACTTC.

This sequence joins TRBV10-3 and TRBJ2-1; a weak D match, TRBD2 (5 bases). CDR3 length: 16 residues. The V gene's germline CDR1 is ENHRY and CDR2 SYGVKD. V lost 2 bases to trimming and J lost 12 bases, with 23 bases between them. The CDR3 region is CAISEDSAGWGWGQFF. The DNA for the CDR3 is TGTGCCATCAGTGAGGATTCGGCGGGCTGGGGATGGGGGCAGTTCTTC.

The rearrangement uses TRBV24-1 and TRBJ2-5; D not certain. Trimming stripped 2 bases from V and 2 bases from J, with 5 bases between. This CDR3 region has 13 residues. Germline V gene sequence: CDR1 KGHDR, CDR2 SFDVKD. DNA for the CDR3: TGTGCCACCAGTGATTCAGTACAAGAGACCCAGTACTTC. Amino acids: CATSDSVQETQYF.

This clonotype was seen a few times. The chain couples TRBV27 to TRBJ1-2, with D perhaps TRBD1 (5 bases). This CDR3 is 14 amino acids long. V was cut by 5 bases and J by 4 bases, with 14 bases left in between. Per germline, CDR1 MNHEY and CDR2 SMNVEV (reference sequence). CDR3 residues: CASSDQGAGYGYTF. Here the CDR3 DNA reads TGTGCCAGCAGTGACCAAGGGGCGGGCTATGGCTACACCTTC.

This clonotype came up a few times. This rearrangement joins TRBV3-1 to TRBJ2-1; 8 bases fit TRBD2. CDR1 is LGHDT, CDR2 YNNKEL, per germline (reference sequence). V shed 4 bases and J 8 bases; nucleotides not matched to a gene: 4. The CDR3 covers 13 residues. The CDR3 DNA reads TGTGCCAGCAGCCCAGGACTAGCCTATGAGCAGTTCTTC. Protein product: CASSPGLAYEQFF.

At least ten counts were recorded for this clonotype. This chain links TRBV5-5 with TRBJ1-5; D not certain. Germline CDR1 reads SGHKS; CDR2 reads YYEKEE (reference sequence). The CDR3 is made up of 16 amino acids. Between the trimmed V and J ends, which lost 0 bases and 4 bases, there was a span of 14 bases. As DNA, the CDR3 is TGTGCCAGCAGCTTGGCGACCCAAAAGCCTAATCAGCCCCAGCATTTT. It encodes CASSLATQKPNQPQHF.

V and J are TRBV10-3 and TRBJ2-1; 7 positions agree with TRBD2. Germline V gene data show CDR1 as ENHRY and CDR2 as SYGVKD. The CDR3 is 14 residues long. Trimming cost V 10 bases and J 0 bases; bases outside gene matches: 6. The CDR3 loop reads CATRLALSYNEQFF. As DNA, the CDR3 is TGTGCCACAAGACTAGCCCTCTCCTACAATGAGCAGTTCTTC.

This clonotype was counted ten times or more. The V and J genes are TRBV11-2 and TRBJ1-2; TRBD1 might be the D (5 bases). The CDR3 has 14 amino acids. Germline lookup yields CDR1 SGHAT and CDR2 FQNNGV. V lost 1 base to trimming and J lost 2 bases, with 8 bases between them. The CDR3 region is CASSLAAGNYGYTF. CDR3 in DNA: TGTGCCAGCAGCTTAGCCGCAGGGAACTATGGCTACACCTTC.

The rearrangement joins TRBV6-4 to TRBJ2-3; TRBD2 aligns across 11 bases. The J segment lost 4 bases and the V segment lost 8 bases, leaving 8 bases of the junction unmatched. Germline CDR1 is MRHNA and CDR2 is SNTAGT. CDR3 length equals 15 residues. CDR3 sequence (DNA): TGTGCCAGCGCAGGTCTAGCGGGAGGTTCAGATACGCAGTATTTT. Its protein product is CASAGLAGGSDTQYF.

In its sample, this clonotype was seen many times. The chain uses TRBV20-1 and TRBJ2-1; a possible D gene is TRBD2 (7 bases). Trimming stripped 6 bases from V and 15 bases from J, with 15 bases between. Germline loops: CDR1 DFQATT, CDR2 SNEGSKA (reference sequence). This CDR3 region has 10 residues. The CDR3 coding sequence is TGCAGTGCGGAGGGGGAGGGTACGTTCTTC. Amino acid sequence: CSAEGEGTFF.

The chain recombines TRBV5-6 with TRBJ2-1; D may correspond to TRBD1 or TRBD2 (6 bases each). Germline values: CDR1 SGHDT, CDR2 YYEEEE. With 0 bases removed from V and 8 bases from J, the gap between germline ends came to 12 bases. CDR3 length equals 14 residues. The CDR3 DNA reads TGTGCCAGCAGCTTGGCCCTCGGGGGCGATGAGCAGTTCTTC. Residues: CASSLALGGDEQFF.

This clonotype has more than one count but fewer than ten. The chain combines TRBV6-2 or TRBV6-3 with TRBJ2-6; possibly TRBD2 for D (5 bases). The CDR3 has 17 amino acids. Germline V gene lookup returns CDR1 MNHEY and CDR2 SVGEGT. Trimming cost V 7 bases and J 2 bases, with 18 bases left between them. CDR3 amino acids: CASTTARDLTGANVLTF. CDR3 nucleotide sequence: TGTGCCAGCACCACCGCCCGGGATCTGACTGGGGCCAACGTCCTGACTTTC.

The chain combines TRBV6-2 or TRBV6-3 with TRBJ2-1; 10 bases match TRBD2. This CDR3 is 15 amino acids long. Looked up from germline, CDR1 is MNHEY and CDR2 is SVGEGT. After removal of 4 bases from V and 7 bases from J, the junction contained 7 bases not matched to a gene. The CDR3, as DNA: TGTGCCAGCAGTTTCCAGCGGGAGGGCCAGAATGAGCAGTTCTTC. Its translation is CASSFQREGQNEQFF.

The rearrangement joins TRBV28 to TRBJ1-5, with 9 bases aligning to TRBD1. CDR3 size: 15 residues. V trimming: 7 bases; J trimming: 5 bases; junction bases outside the gene matches: 9. Germline loops: CDR1 MDHEN, CDR2 SYDVKM. The CDR3 loop is CASKTGTGRHQPQHF. DNA of the CDR3: TGTGCCAGCAAAACCGGGACAGGGAGGCATCAGCCCCAGCATTTT.

This clonotype occurred a few times. The V gene is TRBV4-2, the J gene TRBJ1-2; no firm D call. V was shortened by 1 base and J by 4 bases, with 13 bases between the two germline ends. The germline CDR1 and CDR2 sequences are LGHNA and YNFKEQ. This CDR3 is built from 15 residues. The CDR3 DNA is TGTGCCAGCAGCCAAGGTCTGTTATCGACCTATGGCTACACCTTC. Translating it yields CASSQGLLSTYGYTF.

This clonotype showed up many times. V and J are TRBV6-2 or TRBV6-3 and TRBJ2-2; TRBD1 agrees at 9 bases. Germline lookup yields CDR1 MNHEY and CDR2 SVGEGT. V shed 6 bases, J shed 4 bases, and the junction held 6 bases outside the gene matches. The CDR3 length is 15 residues. The DNA for the CDR3 is TGTGCCAGCAGGCCCGGGACAGGGTTCACCGGGGAGCTGTTTTTT. Its protein product is CASRPGTGFTGELFF.

V and J are TRBV9 and TRBJ2-7, with 12 bases that match TRBD2. V gave up 4 bases and J gave up 2 bases; unmatched junction bases: 4. This CDR3 has 15 amino acids. Germline-derived CDR1 and CDR2 are SGDLS and YYNGEE. In DNA form, the CDR3 reads TGTGCCAGCAGCCAGGGACTAGCGGGCCCCTACGAGCAGTACTTC. It is translated as CASSQGLAGPYEQYF.

This clonotype was seen at least ten times. The chain joins TRBV7-8 to TRBJ2-5, with 7 bases identical to TRBD1. CDR3 length equals 12 residues. Losses at the gene ends were 7 bases for V and 13 bases for J; bases not matched to a gene: 12. Germline V gene data show CDR1 as SGHVS and CDR2 as FQNEAQ. This CDR3 reads CASKLLGQALYF. In DNA, the CDR3 is TGTGCCAGCAAACTACTAGGACAGGCCTTGTACTTC.

This clonotype has ten or more counts. CDR3 sequence reads: CASSFIAGGNQETQYF. Written as DNA, the CDR3 is TGTGCCAGCAGCTTCATAGCGGGGGGTAATCAAGAGACCCAGTACTTC. This sequence joins TRBV5-6 and TRBJ2-5, with 10 bases fitting TRBD2. CDR3 length equals 16 residues. Germline V gene lookup returns CDR1 SGHDT and CDR2 YYEEEE. J lost 2 bases, V lost 2 bases, and 6 bases had no gene match.

This chain joins TRBV4-2 and TRBJ2-2; TRBD1 matches 9 bases. V trimming: 1 base; J trimming: 6 bases; junction bases outside the gene matches: 15. Germline V gene lookup returns CDR1 LGHNA and CDR2 YNFKEQ. This CDR3 is 19 amino acids long. CDR3 amino acids: CASSQVPGQGGWSAGELFF. The CDR3 DNA is TGTGCCAGCAGCCAAGTCCCGGGACAGGGTGGGTGGTCAGCCGGGGAGCTGTTTTTT.

This clonotype was recorded a few times. V is TRBV27 and J is TRBJ2-2, with D perhaps TRBD1 (5 bases). The V gene lost 5 bases and the J gene lost 2 bases, with 21 bases spanning the gap. The CDR3 has 18 amino acids. Germline assignment: CDR1 MNHEY and CDR2 SMNVEV (reference sequence). The CDR3 region has the DNA TGTGCCAGCAGTCCGACACTTGACCAGGGTAGTAACACCGGGGAGCTGTTTTTT. This encodes CASSPTLDQGSNTGELFF.

In this sample, this clonotype turned up a few times. This rearrangement joins TRBV27 to TRBJ2-7; 9 nucleotides agree with TRBD1. The ends lost 6 bases at V and 5 bases at J; junction bases unmatched: 14. The germline V gene has CDR1 MNHEY and CDR2 SMNVEV (reference sequence). CDR3 length: 16 residues. This CDR3 is CASSPFPTGTGHEQYF. CDR3 DNA sequence: TGTGCCAGCAGCCCCTTTCCAACCGGGACAGGGCACGAGCAGTACTTC.

At least ten counts were recorded for this clonotype. The V gene is TRBV6-5, the J gene TRBJ2-1; no definite D call. This CDR3 is built from 14 residues. Germline lookup yields CDR1 MNHEY and CDR2 SVGAGI. Trimming left V 0 bases short and J 6 bases short, with 9 bases between. The DNA for the CDR3 is TGTGCCAGCAGTTACTCGTCCTACCTCAATGAGCAGTTCTTC. This encodes CASSYSSYLNEQFF.